This T cell receptor beta chain was observed in a study of metastatic and nonmetastatic thyroid tumors. Study summary: Across blood and tumor or nodule tissue, repertoires from malignant and benign thyroid patients were compared with one another. Whole-study results and caveats: As reported, TCR beta diversity in blood and tumor was significantly higher in malignant thyroid tumors than in benign nodules.

TCRdb re-analyzed the PCR reads through MiXCR. The repertoire holds 50,000 to 70,000 clones, with just over 4% as singletons. The CDR3 has 13 amino acids. V lost 7 bases and J 2 bases, leaving 8 bases between the germline ends. The germline CDR1 and CDR2 sequences are MNHNS and SASEGT. Until they underwent thyroid surgery, no patient had received any treatment. To note about this clone: Its target is unknown.

This chain uses TRBV6-1 with TRBJ2-2; no firm D call. This TCR was sampled from a female donor with papillary thyroid cancer or a benign thyroid nodule (not recorded which). Some clones in this sample may be carry-over from other donors' samples. Material: blood. The CDR3 DNA is TGTGCCAGCATCAGGCATAACACCGGGGAGCTGTTTTTT. Translation: CASIRHNTGELFF.